This TCR beta chain is drawn from a study of cytomegalovirus exposure and HLA in healthy donors. 60 Vbeta and 13 Jbeta primers were used in PCR. Assay: immunoSEQ multiplex PCR; the TCRdb copy retains only in-frame clones and omits some. This sample yields roughly 180,000 clones, of which more than 65% are seen a single time; roughly 1.3% belongs to the top ten. V lost 5 bases and J lost 5, with 9 bases in between. The CDR3 contains 13 residues. Germline CDR1 SGHVS, CDR2 FNYEAQ. Input material: PBMCs. The source is a man aged 30-40 years in good health and CMV-seronegative. V usage is TRBV7-6 and J usage is TRBJ1-4; D is possibly TRBD1 (6 bases). The CDR3 reads CASSRQGNEKLFF. The CDR3 DNA reads TGTGCCAGCAGCCGCCAGGGGAATGAAAAACTGTTTTTT. The full variable domain, its missing parts supplied by reference TRBV7-6 and TRBJ1-4, is GAGVSQSPRYKVTKRGQDVALRCDPISGHVSLYWYRQALGQGPEFLTYFNYEAQQDKSGLPNDRFSAERPEGSISTLTIQRTEQRDSAMYRCASSRQGNEKLFFGSGTQLSVL.